Below are 5 T cell receptor beta chains sequenced from a single sample in a study of T cell responses to AZD1222 COVID-19 vaccine. Assay used: immunoSEQ multiplex PCR; TCRdb lists only in-frame clones, some missing. The sample has around 120,000 clones, around 90% seen once. The sequences come from peripheral blood, collected on day 0 of AZD1222 vaccination. Every receptor here comes from an adult in good health.

The chain is built from TRBV7-8 and TRBJ1-5; weak D call: TRBD1 (6 bases). This CDR3 comprises 16 residues. Germline loops: CDR1 SGHVS, CDR2 FQNEAQ. Between the trimmed V and J ends, which lost 1 base and 2 bases, there was a span of 12 bases. In DNA, the CDR3 is TGTGCCAGCAGCTTAGGGGACAACTTGGGCAATCAGCCCCAGCATTTT. The encoded protein is CASSLGDNLGNQPQHF. The full variable domain, in which reference TRBV7-8 and TRBJ1-5 provide the parts outside the CDR3, is GAGVSQSPRYKVAKRGQDVALRCDPISGHVSLFWYQQALGQGPEFLTYFQNEAQLDKSGLPSDRFFAERPEGSVSTLKIQRTQQEDSAVYLCASSLGDNLGNQPQHFGDGTRLSIL.

The chain combines TRBV3-1 (or the pseudogene TRBV3-2) with TRBJ1-3; D not certain. The CDR3 spans 15 residues. Germline values: CDR1 LGHDT, CDR2 YNNKEL (reference sequence). V lost 3 bases, J lost 1 base, and 10 bases lay in between. CDR3: CASSHTASSGNTIYF. CDR3 nucleotide sequence: TGTGCCAGCAGCCACACGGCGAGTTCTGGAAACACCATATATTTT.

The gene calls are TRBV10-3 and TRBJ2-5; maybe TRBD1 (5 bases). From germline, CDR1 is ENHRY and CDR2 SYGVKD. This CDR3 is built from 13 residues. Trimming stripped 6 bases from V and 3 bases from J, with 11 bases between. The CDR3 reads CAIRGAKEETQYF. In nucleotides, the CDR3 is TGTGCCATCAGAGGGGCCAAGGAAGAGACCCAGTACTTC.

The chain carries TRBV11-2 and TRBJ2-1; the D gene is possibly TRBD2 (6 bases). There are 16 residues in the CDR3. The germline CDR1 and CDR2 sequences are SGHAT and FQNNGV. V was cut by 5 bases and J by 0 bases, with 14 bases left in between. The CDR3 here is CASSTPSVSSYNEQFF. CDR3 DNA sequence: TGTGCCAGCAGCACCCCTAGCGTTAGCTCCTACAATGAGCAGTTCTTC.

This clone appeared once. The CDR3: CASSATTGGREKLFF. For the CDR3, the DNA is TGTGCCAGCAGCGCCACGACAGGTGGTCGTGAAAAACTGTTTTTT. This chain joins TRBV5-4 and TRBJ1-4; possible D gene TRBD1, 6 bases. The CDR3 sequence is 15 residues long. Germline V gene sequence: CDR1 SGHNT, CDR2 YYREEE (reference sequence). Trimming left V 4 bases short and J 7 bases short, with 17 bases between.